This entry features one TCR beta chain sequence. Its antigen is not known. This sample was included in a study of cytomegalovirus exposure and HLA in healthy donors. TCRdb keeps only in-frame clones here, not all; method: immunoSEQ multiplex PCR. The data contain 200,000 to 300,000 clones, more than 75% of them singletons. It was the approximately 120-subject validation cohort, separate from the roughly 700-subject first cohort, to which the donors belonged. Findings of the study overall: It was reportedly the case that the classifier diagnosed cytomegalovirus status with high specificity and sensitivity. There were fewer than 200 TCR beta chains listed as cytomegalovirus-associated.

The CDR3 loop spans 16 amino acids. From germline, CDR1 is SGHVS and CDR2 FNYEAQ. V trimming: 5 bases; J trimming: 7 bases; junction bases outside the gene matches: 14. The clonotype originates from a woman in her thirties in good health and CMV-seropositive. Sequenced input: PBMCs. This chain uses TRBV7-6 with TRBJ2-1; 7 nucleotides align to TRBD1. CDR3 protein: CASSQLTGARINEQFF. CDR3 DNA: TGTGCCAGCAGCCAGCTTACAGGGGCGAGAATTAATGAGCAGTTCTTC.